The source of this T cell receptor (beta chain) is a study of T cell responses to AZD1222 COVID-19 vaccine. Study-wide results and caveats: White British ancestry dominated among donors, who included more females, and clonal diversity was possibly underestimated. The number of AZD1222 recipients seropositive at baseline was only five to seven.

Concerning this clone: Its antigen is unidentified.

CDR1 SGHKS and CDR2 YYEKEE come from the germline V gene (reference sequence). This CDR3 spans 16 amino acids. Trimming removed 1 base from V and 0 bases from J, with 11 bases in between. The assay was immunoSEQ multiplex PCR, and TCRdb's table has in-frame clones only and misses some. The repertoire includes about 200,000 clones, 85% to 95% of them detected once, and approximately 4% sits in the top ten. The specimen was peripheral blood, collected 28 days after the second dose of the MenACWY control vaccine. The receptor's source is an adult who received the MenACWY meningococcal vaccine as a control. The J gene is TRBJ1-5, the V gene TRBV5-5, with D unclear. The CDR3 sequence is CASSLSPGYSNQPQHF. In DNA, the CDR3 is TGTGCCAGCAGCTTGAGTCCGGGCTATAGCAATCAGCCCCAGCATTTT.